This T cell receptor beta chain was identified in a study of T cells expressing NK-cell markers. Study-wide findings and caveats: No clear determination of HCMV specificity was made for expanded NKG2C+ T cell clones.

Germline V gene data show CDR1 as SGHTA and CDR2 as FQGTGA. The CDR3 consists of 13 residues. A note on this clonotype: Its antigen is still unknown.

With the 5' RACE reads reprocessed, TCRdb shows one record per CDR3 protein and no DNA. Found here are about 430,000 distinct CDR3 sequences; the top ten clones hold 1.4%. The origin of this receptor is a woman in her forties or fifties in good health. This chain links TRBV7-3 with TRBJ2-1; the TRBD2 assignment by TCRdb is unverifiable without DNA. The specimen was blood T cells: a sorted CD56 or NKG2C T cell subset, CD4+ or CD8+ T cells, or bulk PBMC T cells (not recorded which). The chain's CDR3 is CASSSGLAGRQFF.